This TCR beta chain comes out of a study of beta chain features in type 1 diabetes. Across the study: Patients did not differ from healthy donors in age, gender or cell yield.

Isolated RNA was reverse transcribed in full, so expressed TCRB transcripts were sequenced. Using immunoSEQ multiplex PCR, the repertoire was profiled, and TCRdb retains in-frame clones only, with some absent. Of some 360,000 clones listed, roughly a tenth were seen once; the top ten hold approximately 0.55%. This clone has ten or more counts. Its antigen is currently unknown. The CDR3 sequence is 16 residues long. Germline V gene sequence: CDR1 SEHNR, CDR2 FQNEAQ (reference sequence). Trimming removed 5 bases at V and 0 bases at J, with 13 bases between. Sorting based on CD45RO/CCR7/CD25/CD127/CD95/CD27 separated CD4+ naive, central memory, regulatory and stem cell-like memory cells. Study outcomes and limitations: Patients with type 1 diabetes showed fewer VDJ junction insertions and more deletions. Shorter TCRB CDR3s, moderately but significantly so, marked every one of the four CD4+ subsets in Type 1 diabetes patients. The naive, central memory and Treg TCRB repertoires showed an apparent similarity that was greater among patients than among healthy donors.

The source material was central memory CD4+ T cells from blood. The TCR was taken from a man aged 25-45 years with type 1 diabetes. The J gene is TRBJ1-4, the V gene TRBV7-9, with D unclear. The DNA for the CDR3 is TGTGCCAGCAGCGCTAACACAGTATCAACTAATGAAAAACTGTTTTTT. Translating gives CASSANTVSTNEKLFF.